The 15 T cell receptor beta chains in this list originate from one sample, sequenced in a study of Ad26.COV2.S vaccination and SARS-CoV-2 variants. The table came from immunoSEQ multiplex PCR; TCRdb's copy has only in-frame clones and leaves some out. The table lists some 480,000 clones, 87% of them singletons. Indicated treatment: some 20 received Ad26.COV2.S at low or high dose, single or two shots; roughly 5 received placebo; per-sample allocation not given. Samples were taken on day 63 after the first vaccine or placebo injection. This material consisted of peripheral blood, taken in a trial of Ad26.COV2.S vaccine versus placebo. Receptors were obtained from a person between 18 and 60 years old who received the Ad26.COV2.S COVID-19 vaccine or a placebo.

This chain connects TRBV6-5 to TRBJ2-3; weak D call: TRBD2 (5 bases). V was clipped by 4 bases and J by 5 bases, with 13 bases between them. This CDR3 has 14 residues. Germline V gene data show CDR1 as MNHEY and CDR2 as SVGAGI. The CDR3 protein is CASSSNTAGDTQYF. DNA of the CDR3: TGTGCCAGCAGTTCCAACACGGCGGGAGATACGCAGTATTTT.

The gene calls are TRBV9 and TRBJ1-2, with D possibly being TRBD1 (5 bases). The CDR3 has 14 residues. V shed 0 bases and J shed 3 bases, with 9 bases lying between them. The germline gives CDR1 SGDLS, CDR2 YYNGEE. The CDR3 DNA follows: TGTGCCAGCAGCGTAGCAGGGATGGACTATGGCTACACCTTC. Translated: CASSVAGMDYGYTF.

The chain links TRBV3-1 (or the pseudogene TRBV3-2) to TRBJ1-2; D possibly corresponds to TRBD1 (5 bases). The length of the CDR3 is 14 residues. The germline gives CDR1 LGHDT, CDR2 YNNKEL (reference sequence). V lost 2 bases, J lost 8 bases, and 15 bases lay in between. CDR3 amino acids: CASSQKQAPRGYTF. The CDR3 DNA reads TGTGCCAGCAGCCAAAAACAGGCACCGAGGGGCTACACCTTC.

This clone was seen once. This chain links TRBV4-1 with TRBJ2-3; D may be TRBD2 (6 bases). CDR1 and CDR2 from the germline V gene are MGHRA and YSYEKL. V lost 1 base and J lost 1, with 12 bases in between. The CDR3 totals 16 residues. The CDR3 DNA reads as TGCGCCAGCAGCCAAGGCTCGGGGGTCGGCACAGATACGCAGTATTTT. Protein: CASSQGSGVGTDTQYF.

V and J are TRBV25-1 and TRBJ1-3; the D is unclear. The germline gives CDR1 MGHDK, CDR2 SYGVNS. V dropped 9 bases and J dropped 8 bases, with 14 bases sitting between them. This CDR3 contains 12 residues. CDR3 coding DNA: TGTGCCAGTACACCCTCGGGAGACACCATATATTTT. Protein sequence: CASTPSGDTIYF. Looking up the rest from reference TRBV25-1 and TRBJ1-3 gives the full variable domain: EADIYQTPRYLVIGTGKKITLECSQTMGHDKMYWYQQDPGMELHLIHYSYGVNSTEKGDLSSESTVSRIRTEHFPLTLESARPSHTSQYLCASTPSGDTIYFGEGSWLTVV.

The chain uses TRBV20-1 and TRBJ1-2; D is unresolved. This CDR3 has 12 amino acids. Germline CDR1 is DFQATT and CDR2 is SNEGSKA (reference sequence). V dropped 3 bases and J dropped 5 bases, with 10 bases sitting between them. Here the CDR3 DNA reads TGCAGTGCTAGTTCCGGGTCGTATGGCTACACCTTC. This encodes CSASSGSYGYTF.

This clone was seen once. The CDR3 DNA sequence: TGTGCCAGCAGCTTGGGGAGTACTTCCTATGGCTACACCTTC. It yields the protein CASSLGSTSYGYTF. The chain is built from TRBV5-6 and TRBJ1-2, with no clear D. Trimming pared 0 bases from V and 4 bases from J, leaving 10 bases between. From germline, CDR1 is SGHDT and CDR2 YYEEEE. This CDR3 has 14 amino acids.

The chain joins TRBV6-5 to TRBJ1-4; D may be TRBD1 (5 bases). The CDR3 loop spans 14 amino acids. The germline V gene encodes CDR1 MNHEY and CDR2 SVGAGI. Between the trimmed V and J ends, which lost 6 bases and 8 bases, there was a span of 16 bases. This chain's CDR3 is CASSLGGYEEKLFF. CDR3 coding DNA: TGTGCCAGCAGCCTGGGGGGGTATGAGGAAAAACTGTTTTTT.

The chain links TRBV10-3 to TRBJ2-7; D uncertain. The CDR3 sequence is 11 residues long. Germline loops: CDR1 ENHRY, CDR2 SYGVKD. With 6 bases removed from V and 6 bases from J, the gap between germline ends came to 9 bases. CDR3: CAISSKGEQYF. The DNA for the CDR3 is TGTGCCATCAGCTCAAAGGGCGAGCAGTACTTC.

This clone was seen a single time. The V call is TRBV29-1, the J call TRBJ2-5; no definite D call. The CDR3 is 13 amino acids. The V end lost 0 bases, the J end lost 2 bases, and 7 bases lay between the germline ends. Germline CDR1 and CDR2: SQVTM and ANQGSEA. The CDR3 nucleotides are TGCAGCGTTGAAGACGGAAGGCAAGAGACCCAGTACTTC. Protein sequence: CSVEDGRQETQYF.

CDR3 bases: TGTGCCAGCAGCTTAGGAGGGACCCGGTATAGCAATCAGCCCCAGCATTTT. The encoded protein is CASSLGGTRYSNQPQHF. V and J are TRBV11-2 and TRBJ1-5; weak D call: TRBD1 (5 bases). This CDR3 region has 17 residues. Deletions cut 1 base from V and 0 bases from J, with 13 bases between. Germline V gene lookup returns CDR1 SGHAT and CDR2 FQNNGV. Looking up the rest from reference TRBV11-2 and TRBJ1-5 gives the full variable domain: EAGVAQSPRYKIIEKRQSVAFWCNPISGHATLYWYQQILGQGPKLLIQFQNNGVVDDSQLPKDRFSAERLKGVDSTLKIQPAKLEDSAVYLCASSLGGTRYSNQPQHFGDGTRLSIL.

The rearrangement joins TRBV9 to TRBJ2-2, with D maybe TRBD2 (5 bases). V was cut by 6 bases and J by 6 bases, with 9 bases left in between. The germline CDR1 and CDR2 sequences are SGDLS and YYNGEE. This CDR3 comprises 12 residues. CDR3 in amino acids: CASKRASGELFF. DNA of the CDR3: TGTGCCAGCAAGAGGGCCTCCGGGGAGCTGTTTTTT.

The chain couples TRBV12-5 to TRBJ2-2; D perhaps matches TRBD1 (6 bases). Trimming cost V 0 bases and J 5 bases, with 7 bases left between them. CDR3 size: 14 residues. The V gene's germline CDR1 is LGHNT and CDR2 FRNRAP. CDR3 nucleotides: TGTGCTAGTGGTTTGGTAGGGGGAACCGGGGAGCTGTTTTTT. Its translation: CASGLVGGTGELFF.

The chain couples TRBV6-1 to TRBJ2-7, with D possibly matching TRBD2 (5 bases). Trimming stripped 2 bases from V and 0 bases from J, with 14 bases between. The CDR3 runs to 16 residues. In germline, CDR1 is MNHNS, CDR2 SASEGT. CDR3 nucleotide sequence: TGTGCCAGCAGTGAATTTCCTAGCCGACCCTCCTACGAGCAGTACTTC. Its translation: CASSEFPSRPSYEQYF.

CDR3 in amino acids: CASSLAGPTNSPLHF. CDR3 nucleotides: TGTGCCAGCAGCTTAGCAGGGCCTACAAATTCACCCCTCCACTTT. The chain joins TRBV7-2 to TRBJ1-6; D remains ambiguous. The V end lost 0 bases, the J end lost 7 bases, and 10 bases lay between the germline ends. This CDR3 region has 15 residues. Germline CDR1 and CDR2: SGHTA and FQGNSA.